The 22 T cell receptor beta chains below come from one sample, sequenced in a study of T-cell memory formation after mild COVID-19 listed by TCRdb under 2021. Library creation used 5' RACE. TCRdb records Illumina NovaSeq 6000 as the sequencer. Through fastp at Q25 and MiXCR, TCRdb rebuilt clones from the public reads, retaining in-frame beta chains. Rows with a matching CDR3 protein are joined into one entry that keeps the most common DNA and genes. For this sample the table gives roughly 310,000 distinct CDR3 sequences, of which 15% to 20% were detected only once. The biggest ten clones account for around 23% of the sample. Sequencing input: PBMCs or a T cell subset sorted from them (not recorded which). These receptors were obtained from a man between 18 and 29 years old who had mild COVID-19 (a few samples of this study predate the infection). The sample titles of this study are shuffled in the database, so cell type and time point are left out; the donor was told from shared clones.

This clonotype has a count of ten or more. This chain uses TRBV9 with TRBJ2-3; 8 positions match TRBD2. The CDR3 has 15 residues. Germline CDR1 is SGDLS and CDR2 is YYNGEE. V was pared by 2 bases and J by 0 bases, with 2 bases of the junction left unmatched. The CDR3, as DNA: TGTGCCAGCAGCGTGGTAGCGGGGAGCACAGATACGCAGTATTTT. It translates to CASSVVAGSTDTQYF.

This chain links TRBV7-2 with TRBJ2-3, with D hard to call. V lost 2 bases and J 6 bases, leaving 9 bases between the germline ends. CDR1 is SGHTA and CDR2 is FQGNSA in the germline V gene. The CDR3 runs to 13 residues. CDR3 DNA: TGTGCCAGCAGCTTAAACCGTCGGGATACGCAGTATTTT. It is translated as CASSLNRRDTQYF.

The chain employs TRBV5-1 and TRBJ2-4; D is possibly TRBD2 (6 bases). The CDR3 has 15 residues. Germline CDR1 SGHRS, CDR2 YFSETQ. V shed 0 bases and J shed 6 bases, with 13 bases lying between them. CDR3: CASSLAGDLGNIQYF. CDR3 DNA: TGCGCCAGCAGCTTGGCGGGGGACCTGGGAAACATTCAGTACTTC. Full variable domain (outside the CDR3, taken from reference TRBV5-1 and TRBJ2-4): KAGVTQTPRYLIKTRGQQVTLSCSPISGHRSVSWYQQTPGQGLQFLFEYFSETQRNKGNFPGRFSGRQFSNSRSEMNVSTLELGDSALYLCASSLAGDLGNIQYFGAGTRLSVL.

The V call is TRBV29-1, the J call TRBJ1-1, with D perhaps matching TRBD1 (6 bases). The germline V gene encodes CDR1 SQVTM and CDR2 ANQGSEA. V was clipped by 6 bases and J by 5 bases, with 16 bases between them. The CDR3 spans 13 residues. The CDR3 nucleotides read TGCAGCGTGGGGGCAGGGGTAGAGACTGAAGCTTTCTTT. It encodes CSVGAGVETEAFF.

This chain joins TRBV4-2 and TRBJ2-1; 9 bases line up with TRBD1. V trimming: 1 base; J trimming: 8 bases; junction bases outside the gene matches: 9. Germline V gene lookup returns CDR1 LGHNA and CDR2 YNFKEQ. This CDR3 spans 16 amino acids. The DNA of the CDR3 is TGTGCCAGCAGCCAAGTTAGGGACAGGGAAGATGATGAGCAGTTCTTC. Its translation: CASSQVRDREDDEQFF.

The chain recombines TRBV12-3 or TRBV12-4 with TRBJ2-1, with 10 nucleotides matching TRBD2. V lost 1 base, J lost 10 bases, and 10 bases stayed unmatched. The length of the CDR3 is 16 residues. Here the CDR3 DNA reads TGTGCCAGCAGTTTAGGCCCGAGGCTAGCGGGGGAGGAGCAGTTCTTC. Its protein product is CASSLGPRLAGEEQFF.

The CDR3 loop reads CASTDSVNEKLFF. CDR3 coding DNA: TGTGCCAGCACCGACAGCGTTAATGAAAAACTGTTTTTT. This rearrangement joins TRBV28 to TRBJ1-4; D may be TRBD1 (5 bases). Per germline, CDR1 MDHEN and CDR2 SYDVKM. The V and J ends lost 7 bases and 4 bases respectively, with 10 bases between them. This CDR3 spans 13 amino acids.

V is TRBV27 and J is TRBJ2-4; 15 positions match TRBD2. The CDR3 covers 18 residues. Germline lookup yields CDR1 MNHEY and CDR2 SMNVEV (reference sequence). V shed 4 bases and J 3 bases; nucleotides not matched to a gene: 7. The CDR3 DNA reads as TGTGCCAGCAGTTCGGGACTAGCGGGGGGTCTAGGCAAAAACATTCAGTACTTC. This encodes CASSSGLAGGLGKNIQYF.

This chain uses TRBV5-6 with TRBJ2-1; D is uncertain. From germline, CDR1 is SGHDT and CDR2 YYEEEE. V lost 0 bases and J 6 bases, leaving 10 bases between the germline ends. This CDR3 is 14 amino acids long. CDR3 nucleotides: TGTGCCAGCAGCTTGGCTGGGCCCGGCAATGAGCAGTTCTTC. Translating gives CASSLAGPGNEQFF.

J is TRBJ2-1 and V is TRBV24-1; maybe TRBD2 (5 bases). This CDR3 region has 13 residues. The germline CDR1 and CDR2 sequences are KGHDR and SFDVKD. V was shortened by 3 bases and J by 9 bases, with 11 bases between the two germline ends. CDR3 nucleotide sequence: TGTGCCACCAGTGATGGGGAGATAGGTGAGCAGTTCTTC. Translating it yields CATSDGEIGEQFF.

V usage is TRBV7-9 and J usage is TRBJ2-1; maybe TRBD2 (5 bases). The V gene's germline CDR1 is SEHNR and CDR2 FQNEAQ (reference sequence). V lost 6 bases to trimming and J lost 10 bases, with 28 bases between them. The CDR3 has 17 residues. The CDR3: CASRERHHRTPNEEQFF. The CDR3 nucleotides read TGTGCCAGCAGAGAAAGACATCACCGGACTCCCAATGAGGAGCAGTTCTTC.

This clonotype was observed many times. The V call is TRBV7-2, the J call TRBJ1-2; D possibly corresponds to TRBD1 (5 bases). This CDR3 region has 14 residues. From germline, CDR1 is SGHTA and CDR2 FQGNSA. V shed 5 bases and J shed 1 base, with 11 bases lying between them. The DNA for the CDR3 is TGTGCCAGCAGCCTACGGGACCTTAACTATGGCTACACCTTC. Its protein product is CASSLRDLNYGYTF.

This clonotype was counted between two and nine times. The chain combines TRBV7-9 with TRBJ2-7; no clear D. Germline values: CDR1 SEHNR, CDR2 FQNEAQ (reference sequence). CDR3 length: 15 amino acids. The V end lost 2 bases, the J end lost 0 bases, and 11 bases lay between the germline ends. The CDR3 nucleotides are TGTGCCAGCAGCTTAATTGGCCCGAGCTCCTACGAGCAGTACTTC. It translates to CASSLIGPSSYEQYF.

In this sample, this clonotype turned up a few times. V usage is TRBV6-4 and J usage is TRBJ2-3; 12 nucleotides agree with TRBD2. CDR1 and CDR2 from the germline V gene are MRHNA and SNTAGT. The CDR3 totals 16 residues. V was clipped by 0 bases and J by 4 bases; unmatched bases: 2. The CDR3 loop reads CASSDSLAGGADTQYF. CDR3 sequence (DNA): TGTGCCAGCAGTGACTCACTAGCGGGGGGTGCAGATACGCAGTATTTT.

This clonotype occurred a few times. The CDR3 reads CASRDLAGGGETQYF. The DNA for the CDR3 is TGTGCCAGCAGGGACCTAGCGGGGGGAGGGGAGACCCAGTACTTC. The V gene is TRBV12-3 or TRBV12-4, the J gene TRBJ2-5, with 11 positions matching TRBD2. CDR3 length equals 15 residues. V was clipped by 6 bases and J by 5 bases; unmatched bases: 8.

This clonotype was seen at least ten times. This chain joins TRBV20-1 and TRBJ1-1; unclear D gene. Germline V CDR1 and CDR2: DFQATT, SNEGSKA (reference sequence). Trimming removed 5 bases at V and 1 base at J, with 8 bases between. The CDR3 spans 12 residues. The DNA of the CDR3 is TGCAGTGCTCGTCGGGGGAACACTGAAGCTTTCTTT. This gives the protein CSARRGNTEAFF.

This clonotype was counted a few times. The CDR3 sequence: CATSEPDRGDGYTF. CDR3 nucleotides: TGTGCCACCAGTGAACCGGACAGGGGTGACGGCTACACCTTC. The chain is built from TRBV24-1 and TRBJ1-2; 9 nucleotides agree with TRBD1. V shed 4 bases, J shed 8 bases, and the junction held 7 bases outside the gene matches. Germline V CDR1 and CDR2: KGHDR, SFDVKD. The CDR3 consists of 14 residues.

The J gene is TRBJ1-5, the V gene TRBV20-1; D perhaps matches TRBD1 (6 bases). CDR1 is DFQATT and CDR2 is SNEGSKA in the germline V gene (reference sequence). The CDR3 has 13 amino acids. Trimming took off 5 bases at V and 9 bases at J, with 17 bases between the two ends. DNA of the CDR3: TGCAGTGCTGGACAACAGGGCCTTAGGCCCCAGCATTTT. Amino acids: CSAGQQGLRPQHF.

This clonotype turned up a few times. The rearrangement uses TRBV29-1 and TRBJ1-5; 8 bases are a match to TRBD1. Germline V gene data show CDR1 as SQVTM and CDR2 as ANQGSEA. The V and J ends lost 5 bases and 1 base, in that order; junction bases with no gene match: 1. This CDR3 has 13 amino acids. Here the CDR3 DNA reads TGCAGCGTTCAGGGGGCGAGCAATCAGCCCCAGCATTTT. This gives the protein CSVQGASNQPQHF.

This clonotype has a handful of counts. The rearrangement joins TRBV11-2 to TRBJ2-1, with 10 bases aligning to TRBD2. CDR3 length: 16 residues. With 5 bases clipped from V and 6 bases from J, the junction kept 10 bases outside the gene matches. Germline V lookup: CDR1 SGHAT, CDR2 FQNNGV. The CDR3 coding sequence is TGTGCCAGCAGCCGAGGGGTGGCTAGCGGGGGCAATGAGCAGTTCTTC. Residues: CASSRGVASGGNEQFF.

This clonotype has only a few counts. The chain uses TRBV29-1 and TRBJ2-1, with 7 positions matching TRBD1. The V segment lost 7 bases and the J segment 8 bases; nucleotides outside the gene matches: 11. This CDR3 spans 13 amino acids. The V gene's germline CDR1 is SQVTM and CDR2 ANQGSEA. The CDR3 nucleotides read TGCAGCGCCCAGGGGGACAGAAAGGATGAGCAGTTCTTC. Amino acid sequence: CSAQGDRKDEQFF.

The genes are TRBV15 and TRBJ1-1; no reliable D call. The CDR3 has 13 amino acids. Germline V CDR1 and CDR2: LNHNV, YYDKDF (reference sequence). Between the trimmed V and J ends, which lost 3 bases and 1 base, there was a span of 6 bases. The CDR3 loop reads CATSSGRNTEAFF. The CDR3 DNA sequence: TGTGCCACCAGCAGTGGACGGAACACTGAAGCTTTCTTT.